This passage covers 31 T cell receptor beta chains from one sample sequenced in a study of PD-1 blockade in classical Hodgkin lymphoma. Repertoires were generated with immunoSEQ multiplex PCR, while TCRdb's copy carries only in-frame clones and drops some. Of 25,000 to 30,000 clones in the sample, approximately 72% were seen once. With no exception, relapse followed autologous stem cell transplantation in all patients, and brentuximab vedotin exposure varied. The starting material was peripheral blood mononuclear cells (PBMCs), obtained before the second cycle of nivolumab. Every receptor here comes from a human donor with classical Hodgkin lymphoma.

The V and J genes are TRBV30 and TRBJ1-6, with 7 bases fitting TRBD1. CDR1 is GTSNPN, CDR2 SVGIG, per germline (reference sequence). V lost 2 bases, J lost 9 bases, and 10 bases stayed unmatched. This CDR3 has 15 residues. The CDR3 sequence: CAWSLPDRESSPLHF. DNA for the CDR3: TGTGCCTGGAGTCTCCCCGACAGGGAGTCTTCACCCCTCCACTTT.

This chain uses TRBV18 with TRBJ1-5; 11 bases align to TRBD1. Germline V CDR1 and CDR2: KGHSH, LQKENI. J gave up 5 bases and V 5 bases, and 8 bases lay outside the gene matches. The CDR3 is made up of 16 amino acids. CDR3 residues: CASSSGQGAADQPQHF. CDR3 nucleotide sequence: TGTGCCAGCTCATCTGGACAGGGGGCGGCGGATCAGCCCCAGCATTTT. Full variable domain (missing parts from reference TRBV18 and TRBJ1-5): NAGVMQNPRHLVRRRGQEARLRCSPMKGHSHVYWYRQLPEEGLKFMVYLQKENIIDESGMPKERFSAEFPKEGPSILRIQQVVRGDSAAYFCASSSGQGAADQPQHFGDGTRLSIL.

This clone was detected a few times. The chain links TRBV6-6 to TRBJ1-2; perhaps TRBD1 as D (6 bases). CDR1 is MNHNY, CDR2 SVGAGI, per germline (reference sequence). This CDR3 is 13 amino acids long. Trimming pared 8 bases from V and 6 bases from J, leaving 16 bases between. The CDR3 spells CASSRGGEDGYTF. The CDR3 nucleotides are TGTGCCAGCTCCAGGGGCGGGGAGGATGGCTACACCTTC.

This chain links TRBV7-9 with TRBJ1-4; 11 bases fit TRBD1. CDR1 and CDR2 from the germline V gene are SEHNR and FQNEAQ (reference sequence). V trimming: 2 bases; J trimming: 5 bases; junction bases outside the gene matches: 10. This CDR3 contains 18 residues. Here the CDR3 reads CASSLRTGGDGVNEKLFF. The CDR3 nucleotides read TGTGCCAGCAGCTTACGGACAGGGGGCGATGGGGTAAATGAAAAACTGTTTTTT.

The chain links TRBV12-5 to TRBJ1-2, with no clear D. CDR1 and CDR2 from the germline V gene are LGHNT and FRNRAP. Trimming pared 3 bases from V and 7 bases from J, leaving 9 bases between. The CDR3 sequence is 12 residues long. The CDR3 DNA reads TGTGCTAGTGGTTTATCGGTGGGTGGCTACACCTTC. Translating it yields CASGLSVGGYTF.

CDR3 bases: TGTGCCAGCAGTGCTACCCTAGCGGGGGGGCCGAATGAGCAGTTCTTC. It yields the protein CASSATLAGGPNEQFF. V is TRBV6-6 and J is TRBJ2-1; 12 bases fit TRBD2. J lost 7 bases, V lost 5 bases, and 9 bases had no gene match. Germline V gene lookup returns CDR1 MNHNY and CDR2 SVGAGI (reference sequence). The CDR3 has 16 amino acids.

This chain joins TRBV9 and TRBJ2-2; TRBD2 might be the D (6 bases). Trimming removed 4 bases from V and 3 bases from J, with 13 bases in between. Germline assignment: CDR1 SGDLS and CDR2 YYNGEE. This CDR3 has 15 amino acids. The DNA for the CDR3 is TGTGCCAGCAGCCCCGTGGGGGGTCACACCGGGGAGCTGTTTTTT. As protein: CASSPVGGHTGELFF.

This chain uses TRBV7-9 with TRBJ1-2, with D maybe TRBD1 (6 bases). The CDR3 is made up of 14 amino acids. CDR1 is SEHNR and CDR2 is FQNEAQ in the germline V gene (reference sequence). V was cut by 1 base and J by 4 bases, with 10 bases left in between. CDR3 bases: TGTGCCAGCAGCTTAGAGGCCAGGGGCTATGGCTACACCTTC. Translating it yields CASSLEARGYGYTF.

The chain carries TRBV30 and TRBJ1-5, with 8 nucleotides matching TRBD1. Germline V gene sequence: CDR1 GTSNPN, CDR2 SVGIG (reference sequence). The length of the CDR3 is 15 residues. J was trimmed by 7 bases and V by 2 bases; bases with no gene match: 10. This CDR3 reads CAWSYRTGNGQPQHF. The CDR3 DNA is TGTGCCTGGAGTTACCGGACAGGGAATGGGCAGCCCCAGCATTTT.

This chain connects TRBV5-8 to TRBJ2-5, with unresolved D. The CDR3 has 10 residues. V lost 5 bases to trimming and J lost 5 bases, with 4 bases between them. The germline gives CDR1 SGHTS, CDR2 YDEGEE. The CDR3 region is CASRFETQYF. The CDR3 nucleotides read TGTGCCAGCAGGTTTGAGACCCAGTACTTC.

The chain combines TRBV6-1 with TRBJ1-2, with D unresolved. The CDR3 consists of 14 residues. The V gene lost 4 bases and the J gene lost 3 bases, with 12 bases spanning the gap. Germline CDR1 MNHNS, CDR2 SASEGT. CDR3 DNA sequence: TGTGCCAGCAGTGTATTTCCTCTCGACTATGGCTACACCTTC. Amino acids: CASSVFPLDYGYTF.

The J gene is TRBJ1-1, the V gene TRBV11-3; D unclear. The CDR3 runs to 14 residues. Germline values: CDR1 SGHNT, CDR2 YENEEA. V lost 4 bases, J lost 1 base, and 10 bases lay in between. The CDR3 DNA follows: TGTGCCAGCAGCTCCCAGCCAGGGAACACTGAAGCTTTCTTT. This codes for CASSSQPGNTEAFF.

The chain joins TRBV7-7 to TRBJ1-5; D is uncertain. V was pared by 4 bases and J by 6 bases, with 10 bases between. Germline assignment: CDR1 SSHAT and CDR2 FNYEAQ (reference sequence). This CDR3 comprises 13 residues. DNA for the CDR3: TGTGCCAGCAGCTCTAGCAAGGGTCAGCCCCAGCATTTT. Its translation: CASSSSKGQPQHF.

In this sample, this clone turned up once. The chain is built from TRBV27 and TRBJ2-7; 9 bases align to TRBD1. The trim removed 4 bases at V and 5 bases at J, leaving 12 bases unmatched. CDR3 size: 16 residues. Germline CDR1 MNHEY, CDR2 SMNVEV (reference sequence). CDR3 coding DNA: TGTGCCAGCAGTTCCGTCGGGACAGGGTTTGTCGACGAGCAGTACTTC. Its translation: CASSSVGTGFVDEQYF.

The chain uses TRBV6-6 and TRBJ1-1; D gene uncertain. The germline CDR1 and CDR2 sequences are MNHNY and SVGAGI (reference sequence). The CDR3 extends over 15 amino acids. Trimming shortened V by 2 bases and J by 1 base, and 11 bases separated the two germline ends. The CDR3 nucleotides read TGTGCCAGCAGTTACCGGGCTCTCAGGAACACTGAAGCTTTCTTT. Translating gives CASSYRALRNTEAFF.

The rearrangement uses TRBV25-1 and TRBJ1-6, with D unclear. The CDR3 spans 13 residues. The germline V and J ends were trimmed by 1 base and 10 bases, with 8 bases remaining between them. Germline V CDR1 and CDR2: MGHDK, SYGVNS. The CDR3 reads CASSEWAESPLHF. CDR3 coding DNA: TGTGCCAGCAGTGAATGGGCCGAATCACCCCTCCACTTT.

For this clone: This may be a read error, as it is one base from a much larger clone. V gene TRBV2 combines with J gene TRBJ2-2, with 9 bases fitting TRBD1. The CDR3 loop spans 14 amino acids. CDR1 is SNHLY, CDR2 FYNNEI, per germline. CDR3 region: CAGSEQGASGELFF. The CDR3, as DNA: TGTGCCGGCAGTGAACAGGGGGCTTCCGGGGAGCTGTTTTTT.

This chain's CDR3 is CASSLISASQETQYF. The CDR3 region has the DNA TGTGCCAGCAGCTTAATCTCTGCTTCACAAGAGACCCAGTACTTC. The V call is TRBV7-6, the J call TRBJ2-5, with D uncertain. The V end was cut by 2 bases, the J end by 2 bases, with 12 bases between. Germline V gene data show CDR1 as SGHVS and CDR2 as FNYEAQ. CDR3 length: 15 amino acids. Full variable domain (outside the CDR3, taken from reference TRBV7-6 and TRBJ2-5): GAGVSQSPRYKVTKRGQDVALRCDPISGHVSLYWYRQALGQGPEFLTYFNYEAQQDKSGLPNDRFSAERPEGSISTLTIQRTEQRDSAMYRCASSLISASQETQYFGPGTRLLVL.

The chain recombines TRBV11-3 with TRBJ1-6; 8 bases align to TRBD1. Per germline, CDR1 SGHNT and CDR2 YENEEA. V shed 0 bases and J 0 bases; nucleotides not matched to a gene: 4. CDR3 length: 18 residues. The DNA of the CDR3 is TGTGCCAGCAGCTTAGAACAGGGGGGAAGCTCCTATAATTCACCCCTCCACTTT. Translation gives CASSLEQGGSSYNSPLHF.

The chain combines TRBV4-3 with TRBJ2-3; 11 positions agree with TRBD2. CDR3 length: 18 residues. J lost 7 bases, V lost 1 base, and 13 bases had no gene match. CDR1 and CDR2 from the germline V gene are LGHNA and YSLEER. CDR3: CASSQGGVAGGFKYTQYF. The DNA of the CDR3 is TGCGCCAGCAGCCAAGGCGGAGTAGCGGGGGGGTTCAAATATACGCAGTATTTT.

V is TRBV25-1 and J is TRBJ2-7; 8 bases line up with TRBD2. The CDR3 is 15 residues long. V lost 3 bases to trimming and J lost 6 bases; unmatched junction nucleotides: 10. Looked up from germline, CDR1 is MGHDK and CDR2 is SYGVNS. Here the CDR3 DNA reads TGTGCCAGCAGTGACCCGCGGGGGGCCGAGGGCGAGCAGTACTTC. It translates to CASSDPRGAEGEQYF.

The CDR3 DNA reads TGTGCCAGCAGTGAAGACTCAAGAGACTATGGCTACACCTTC. Encoded protein: CASSEDSRDYGYTF. The J gene is TRBJ1-2, the V gene TRBV2; D not resolved. Germline V gene data show CDR1 as SNHLY and CDR2 as FYNNEI. Trimming removed 1 base from V and 3 bases from J, with 9 bases in between. This CDR3 region has 14 residues.

The J gene is TRBJ2-5, the V gene TRBV7-6, with D possibly called TRBD1 or TRBD2 (6 bases each). V was clipped by 2 bases and J by 0 bases, with 10 bases between them. Germline values: CDR1 SGHVS, CDR2 FNYEAQ. The CDR3 contains 15 residues. The CDR3 is CASSLSGGHQETQYF. The CDR3 nucleotides are TGTGCCAGCAGCTTATCTGGGGGGCACCAAGAGACCCAGTACTTC.

The rearrangement uses TRBV30 and TRBJ2-3, with TRBD2 as a possible D gene (6 bases). Deletions cut 2 bases from V and 0 bases from J, with 9 bases between. CDR1 GTSNPN and CDR2 SVGIG come from the germline V gene (reference sequence). The CDR3 runs 14 residues. The CDR3 here is CAWSRGFSTDTQYF. Written as DNA, the CDR3 is TGTGCCTGGAGTCGGGGGTTTAGCACAGATACGCAGTATTTT.

This rearrangement joins TRBV28 to TRBJ1-1, with D possibly TRBD1 on 5 matching bases. The ends were cut back, 2 bases at V and 5 bases at J, with 15 bases in the middle. This CDR3 spans 15 amino acids. Germline loops: CDR1 MDHEN, CDR2 SYDVKM. CDR3 sequence: CASSLTAGGTTEAFF. The CDR3 nucleotides read TGTGCCAGCAGTTTAACGGCGGGGGGGACGACTGAAGCTTTCTTT. Full variable domain (remainder filled in from reference TRBV28 and TRBJ1-1): DVKVTQSSRYLVKRTGEKVFLECVQDMDHENMFWYRQDPGLGLRLIYFSYDVKMKEKGDIPEGYSVSREKKERFSLILESASTNQTSMYLCASSLTAGGTTEAFFGQGTRLTVV.

The CDR3 DNA is TGTGCCACCACACCCGGGGACTACAATGAGCAGTTCTTC. It specifies CATTPGDYNEQFF. The rearrangement links TRBV10-3 to TRBJ2-1, with D perhaps TRBD2 (5 bases). V lost 10 bases and J lost 3, with 13 bases in between. The length of the CDR3 is 13 residues. Per germline, CDR1 ENHRY and CDR2 SYGVKD.

This chain connects TRBV19 to TRBJ1-1, with TRBD1 as a possible D gene (6 bases). The CDR3 extends over 17 amino acids. V was cut by 4 bases and J by 5 bases, with 23 bases left in between. Germline V gene sequence: CDR1 LNHDA, CDR2 SQIVND (reference sequence). CDR3: CASSTHQSQRGGTEAFF. CDR3 bases: TGTGCCAGTAGTACCCACCAAAGCCAGAGAGGGGGAACTGAAGCTTTCTTT.

The chain joins TRBV29-1 to TRBJ1-2; D is uncertain. Germline V gene lookup returns CDR1 SQVTM and CDR2 ANQGSEA. Trimming pared 1 base from V and 7 bases from J, leaving 7 bases between. This CDR3 comprises 11 residues. CDR3 DNA: TGCAGCGTTGAAGTAGGGCTTGGCTACACCTTC. Amino acids: CSVEVGLGYTF. The full variable domain, completed using reference TRBV29-1 and TRBJ1-2, is SAVISQKPSRDICQRGTSLTIQCQVDSQVTMMFWYRQQPGQSLTLIATANQGSEATYESGFVIDKFPISRPNLTFSTLTVSNMSPEDSSIYLCSVEVGLGYTFGSGTRLTVV.

The gene calls are TRBV4-2 and TRBJ2-7; either TRBD1 or TRBD2 may supply D (5 bases each). Between the trimmed V and J ends, which lost 1 base and 7 bases, there was a span of 17 bases. The germline V gene encodes CDR1 LGHNA and CDR2 YNFKEQ. CDR3 length equals 15 residues. Here the CDR3 reads CASSQVGVGRGEQYF. DNA of the CDR3: TGTGCCAGCAGCCAAGTGGGGGTAGGGAGAGGGGAGCAGTACTTC.

In its sample, this clone is medium-sized. This chain connects TRBV7-2 to TRBJ2-3, with D unclear. Trimming shortened V by 6 bases and J by 2 bases, and 6 bases separated the two germline ends. Germline lookup yields CDR1 SGHTA and CDR2 FQGNSA. The CDR3 length is 12 residues. Here the CDR3 DNA reads TGTGCCAGCAGTTACCACACAGATACGCAGTATTTT. The encoded protein is CASSYHTDTQYF.

The rearrangement joins TRBV18 to TRBJ2-1, with 8 bases identical to TRBD2. CDR1 KGHSH and CDR2 LQKENI come from the germline V gene. The CDR3 has 14 amino acids. After removal of 3 bases from V and 8 bases from J, the junction contained 6 bases not matched to a gene. The CDR3 bases are TGTGCCAGCTCACCTGACGTCGGGGGGGATGAGCAGTTCTTC. It encodes CASSPDVGGDEQFF.